This TCR beta chain appears in the sequencing data of a study of monozygotic twins with inflammatory bowel disease. Reanalyzing the 5' RACE reads, TCRdb keeps one entry per CDR3 protein, without DNA. This table holds about 440,000 distinct CDR3 sequences. This TCR came from a human donor with ulcerative colitis or Crohn's disease, or a healthy co-twin of an affected twin (not recorded which). The sample consisted of blood.

The CDR3 spells CASSPPRSIYEQYF. The chain recombines TRBV18 with TRBJ2-7. The germline V gene has CDR1 KGHSH and CDR2 LQKENI. The CDR3 has 14 residues.